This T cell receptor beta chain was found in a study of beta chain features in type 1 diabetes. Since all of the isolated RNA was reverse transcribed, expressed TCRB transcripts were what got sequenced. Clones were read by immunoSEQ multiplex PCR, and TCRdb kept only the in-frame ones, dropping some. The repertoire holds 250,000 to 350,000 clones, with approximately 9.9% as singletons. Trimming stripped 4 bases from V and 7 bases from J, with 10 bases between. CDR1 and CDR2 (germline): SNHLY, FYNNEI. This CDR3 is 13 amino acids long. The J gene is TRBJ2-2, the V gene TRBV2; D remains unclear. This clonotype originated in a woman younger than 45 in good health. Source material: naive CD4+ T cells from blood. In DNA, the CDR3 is TGTGCCAGCAGTGTCAGGTCGATCGGGGAGCTGTTTTTT. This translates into CASSVRSIGELFF.